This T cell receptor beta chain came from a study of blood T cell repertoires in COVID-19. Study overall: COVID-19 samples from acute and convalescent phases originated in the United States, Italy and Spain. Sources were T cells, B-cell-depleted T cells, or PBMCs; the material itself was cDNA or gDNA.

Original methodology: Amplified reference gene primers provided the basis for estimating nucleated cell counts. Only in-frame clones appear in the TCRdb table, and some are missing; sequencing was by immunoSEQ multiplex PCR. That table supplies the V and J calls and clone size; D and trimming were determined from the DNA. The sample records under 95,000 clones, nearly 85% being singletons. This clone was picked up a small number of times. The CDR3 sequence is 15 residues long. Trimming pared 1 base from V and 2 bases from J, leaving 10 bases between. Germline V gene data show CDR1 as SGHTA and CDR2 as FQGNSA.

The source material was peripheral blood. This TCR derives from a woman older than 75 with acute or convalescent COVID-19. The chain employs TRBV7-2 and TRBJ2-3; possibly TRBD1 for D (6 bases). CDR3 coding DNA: TGTGCCAGCAGCTTAGGACAGGTCGACACAGATACGCAGTATTTT. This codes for CASSLGQVDTDTQYF.